This is a list of T cell receptor beta chains from one sample in a study of blood T cell repertoires in COVID-19. Measured with immunoSEQ multiplex PCR; TCRdb has only the in-frame clones, and not every one. Seen here are 140,000 to 150,000 clones, about 80% observed once, and the top ten hold approximately 16%. Material for sequencing was peripheral blood. All receptors come from a man in his fifties or sixties with acute or convalescent COVID-19. CDR3s include the opening cysteine and the closing phenylalanine or tryptophan. D genes are given only for firm matches. Size tells how often a clone was seen (once, few, many) or the class of an expanded clone, and some rows leave it out.

V,size,J,D,DNA,CDR3
TRBV2,NA,TRBJ1-5,NA,TGTGCCAGCAGTGGACCTCGGGTTCTCGGGGGATCGCCCCAGCATTTT,CASSGPRVLGGSPQHF
TRBV5-1,NA,TRBJ2-2,NA,TGCGCCAGCAGCCTCTTAACTCACACCGGGGAGCTGTTTTTT,CASSLLTHTGELFF
TRBV10-2,NA,TRBJ1-2,NA,TGCGCCAGCAGTGAGAGCAGGGGTTCCGGCTACACCTTC,CASSESRGSGYTF
TRBV28,NA,TRBJ2-5,TRBD2,TGTGCCAGCAAAGGCGGGGGGGCTAAGGAGACCCAGTACTTC,CASKGGGAKETQYF
TRBV11-3,NA,TRBJ1-1,TRBD1,TGTGCCAGCAGCTTACGACAGGGGGCTGAAGCTTTCTTT,CASSLRQGAEAFF
TRBV30,NA,TRBJ1-5,NA,TGTGCCGCCGGGACACTCCATGGAAGCAATCAGCCCCAGCATTTT,CAAGTLHGSNQPQHF
TRBV6-5,NA,TRBJ2-1,TRBD2,TGTGCCAGCAGTTACAGGACTAGGGGCGACGAGCAGTTCTTC,CASSYRTRGDEQFF
TRBV9,few,TRBJ1-3,TRBD1,TGTGCCAGCAGCGTAACGACAGGGGCTGGAAACACCATATATTTT,CASSVTTGAGNTIYF
TRBV18,few,TRBJ2-5,NA,TGTGCCAGCAAGACAGGTATACAAGAGACCCAGTACTTC,CASKTGIQETQYF
TRBV2,NA,TRBJ1-5,TRBD1,TGTGCCAGCAGGGAGACAGGGGATCAGCCCCAGCATTTT,CASRETGDQPQHF
TRBV3-1/TRBV3-2,NA,TRBJ2-1,NA,TGTGCCAGCAGCCAAGTCGGCCCCTGGTTTGATACAGGGCCATCTTCCTACAATGAGCAGTTCTTC,CASSQVGPWFDTGPSSYNEQFF
TRBV5-6,few,TRBJ1-1,TRBD1,TGTGCCAGCACCTTGACAGGGGTGGTCACTGAAGCTTTCTTT,CASTLTGVVTEAFF
TRBV28,NA,TRBJ1-5,NA,TGTGCCAGCAGTCCCCCGAGTACAGGGAACCAGCCCCAGCATTTT,CASSPPSTGNQPQHF
TRBV18,NA,TRBJ1-1,NA,TGTGCCAGCTCACCGGAAAGGGGAATGACTGAAGCTTTCTTT,CASSPERGMTEAFF
TRBV27,once,TRBJ2-5,NA,TGTGCCAGCGCGAAGACCCAGTACTTC,CASAKTQYF
TRBV28,NA,TRBJ2-5,TRBD1,TGTGCCAGCACAGGGGGTTTGGAGACCCAGTACTTC,CASTGGLETQYF
TRBV4-1,NA,TRBJ1-4,TRBD1,TGCGCCAGCAGCCAAGATCCTGCAGGGGGGATTGAAAAACTGTTTTTT,CASSQDPAGGIEKLFF
TRBV27,NA,TRBJ1-2,TRBD1,TGTGCCAGCAGACGCGCCGGGACAGGGGAAGATGGCTACACCTTC,CASRRAGTGEDGYTF
TRBV10-2,NA,TRBJ2-4,NA,TGCGCCAGCTTTGAGGGTCTAGCCAAAAACATTCAGTACTTC,CASFEGLAKNIQYF
TRBV3-1/TRBV3-2,NA,TRBJ2-7,TRBD2,TGTGCCAGCAGCCATGAGGGAGGGTTGAACGAGCAGTACTTC,CASSHEGGLNEQYF
TRBV5-6,NA,TRBJ2-5,TRBD2,TGTGCCAGCAGCTCGTTCGGGAGGACCCAAGAGACCCAGTACTTC,CASSSFGRTQETQYF
TRBV3-1/TRBV3-2,few,TRBJ2-5,TRBD2,TGTGCCAGCAGCACCCGGACTAGCGGGGAAGAGACCCAGTACTTC,CASSTRTSGEETQYF
TRBV5-1,once,TRBJ2-5,TRBD2,TGCGCCAGCAGCCTCTGGGCGGGGGGCGAAGAGACCCAGTACTTC,CASSLWAGGEETQYF
TRBV18,NA,TRBJ2-3,TRBD1,TGTGCCAGCTCACCACGGACAGGGGGTGCAGATACGCAGTATTTT,CASSPRTGGADTQYF
TRBV6-5,NA,TRBJ1-1,TRBD1,TGTGCCAGCAGTTACCAGGGGGTAGGGATGAACACTGAAGCTTTCTTT,CASSYQGVGMNTEAFF
TRBV6-5,NA,TRBJ1-2,TRBD1,TGTGCCAGCAGTTACTTGGGACAGCAATCTAACTATGGCTACACCTTC,CASSYLGQQSNYGYTF
TRBV12-3/TRBV12-4,NA,TRBJ1-5,NA,TGTGCCAGTCGAGCGGGGCGGAATCAGCCCCAGCATTTT,CASRAGRNQPQHF
TRBV24-1,NA,TRBJ2-4,NA,TGTGCCACCAGTGGAGGAGGGGCCAAAAACATTCAGTACTTC,CATSGGGAKNIQYF
TRBV9,NA,TRBJ2-2,TRBD2,TGTGCCAGCAGCGCACTCGGGGGGGCCGCCGGGGAGCTGTTTTTT,CASSALGGAAGELFF
TRBV3-1/TRBV3-2,NA,TRBJ1-6,NA,TGTGCCAGCACATTTGGGGGGAGCTCCTATAATTCACCCCTCCACTTT,CASTFGGSSYNSPLHF
TRBV9,once,TRBJ2-2,NA,TGTGCCAGCAGCGTAGATAACGGGGAGCTGTTTTTT,CASSVDNGELFF
TRBV11-2,once,TRBJ1-4,NA,TGTGCCAGCAGCTTAGGAACCCTCGGAACTAATGAAAAACTGTTTTTT,CASSLGTLGTNEKLFF
TRBV20-1,NA,TRBJ1-1,TRBD1,TGCAGTGCTAGTAAAGGGGACAGCACTGAAGCTTTCTTT,CSASKGDSTEAFF
TRBV18,NA,TRBJ2-3,TRBD2,TGTGCCAGCTCACCACGACTAGCGGGGGTTGGCACAGATACGCAGTATTTT,CASSPRLAGVGTDTQYF
TRBV30,once,TRBJ1-2,TRBD1,TGTGCCTGGAGTGGGACAGGGCAGGTGCATGGCTACACCTTC,CAWSGTGQVHGYTF
TRBV19,NA,TRBJ2-1,NA,TGTGCCAGTAGTGCCGGACAGCCCGTTTCCTCCTACAATGAGCAGTTCTTC,CASSAGQPVSSYNEQFF
TRBV9,NA,TRBJ2-3,TRBD2,TGTGCCTCAACAGCGGGAATAAGCACAGATACGCAGTATTTT,CASTAGISTDTQYF
TRBV6-6,NA,TRBJ1-3,NA,TGTGCCAGCAAATCCCTGTCCTCTGGAAACACCATATATTTT,CASKSLSSGNTIYF
TRBV15,NA,TRBJ2-4,TRBD2,TGTGCCACCAGCGCCAGCCGGGGGGGCGGGGGCAAAAACATTCAGTACTTC,CATSASRGGGGKNIQYF
TRBV5-1,NA,TRBJ2-5,NA,TGCGCCAGCAGCTTGGGGGCAGGGGAGACCCAGTACTTC,CASSLGAGETQYF
TRBV6-5,NA,TRBJ1-6,NA,TGTGCCAGCAGTCCGTACTGGGGCAGTTCACCCCTCCACTTT,CASSPYWGSSPLHF
TRBV3-1/TRBV3-2,once,TRBJ2-2,NA,TGTGCCAGCAGCTTCCTTAGAAACGCAGGGGAGCTGTTTTTT,CASSFLRNAGELFF
TRBV2,NA,TRBJ1-2,TRBD1,TGTGCCAGCAGTGAATTTTTGGACAGGGAGGTATCAAAAGGCTACACCTTC,CASSEFLDREVSKGYTF
TRBV3-1/TRBV3-2,NA,TRBJ1-6,NA,TGTGCCAGCAGCCAAGTACAAGGGGTGGGGCCACCCCTCCACTTT,CASSQVQGVGPPLHF
TRBV2,NA,TRBJ2-1,NA,TGTGCCAGCACCGGAGGGCCAAGCTCCTACAATGAGCAGTTCTTC,CASTGGPSSYNEQFF
TRBV6-1,NA,TRBJ2-3,NA,TGTGCCAGCAGTGAAGGACAGCTAAATACGCAGTATTTT,CASSEGQLNTQYF
TRBV30,NA,TRBJ1-3,NA,TGTGCCTGGGTCGGTATGAGAAACACCATATATTTT,CAWVGMRNTIYF
TRBV7-8,NA,TRBJ1-3,NA,TGTGCCAGCAGCTTAGCGGAGTCTGGAAACACCATATATTTT,CASSLAESGNTIYF